Here is one T cell receptor beta chain with its context. The source of the sample is a study of T cells after yellow fever vaccination. The wider study: Fractions with few cells were prepared using SMART-Seq v4 Ultra Low Input.

It was through 5'RACE template switching that TCR cDNA was made, with a universal primer site and UMIs added. TCRdb called the 5' RACE reads again in MiXCR, with one record for every CDR3 protein. This table holds a few hundred thousand distinct CDR3 sequences, 7.5% to 9% found once. V was shortened by 5 bases and J by 2 bases, with 6 bases between the two germline ends. CDR1 KGHSH and CDR2 LQKENI come from the germline V gene. This CDR3 contains 12 residues. The starting material was PBMCs, obtained on the day of the first yellow fever vaccination. The chain has TRBV18 and TRBJ1-1; D is uncertain. The sequence was collected from a man between 18 and 35 years old who received the YFV17D yellow fever vaccine. CDR3 nucleotide sequence: TGTGCCAGCTCATCCTCTAACACTGAAGCTTTCTTT. Translating gives CASSSSNTEAFF.